This T cell receptor beta chain is from a study of control samples from healthy donors and cancer patients. CDR1 and CDR2 (germline): LGHDT, YNNKEL (reference sequence). The CDR3 extends over 16 amino acids. V was clipped by 11 bases and J by 6 bases, with 28 bases between them. Here immunoSEQ multiplex PCR was the method, and the copy in TCRdb shows in-frame clones only, minus some. The sample lists around 80,000 clones; approximately 89% were seen once. The TCR originated in a middle-aged man in good health. The chain has TRBV3-1 (or the pseudogene TRBV3-2) and TRBJ1-1, with D possibly being TRBD1 (6 bases). Sequences were obtained from blood. CDR3 residues: CASPPTTQGTNSEAFF. CDR3 sequence (DNA): TGTGCCTCGCCCCCCACCACACAGGGTACAAACTCTGAAGCTTTCTTT.